This T cell receptor (beta chain) was identified during a study of siplizumab effects on memory and regulatory T cells. Trimming pared 4 bases from V and 3 bases from J, leaving 4 bases between. The CDR3 has 11 amino acids. CDR1 MGHDK and CDR2 SYGVNS come from the germline V gene. Study-wide results and caveats: The study found that mappable alloreactive CD4+ clones averaged 68.8% Treg-derived with siplizumab and around 25% in controls. Memory cells seemed less diverse than naive T cells, which seemed major alloresponse contributors. Significantly reduced by siplizumab was the cumulative frequency of alloreactive sequences, namely those traceable to unstimulated CD4+ memory cells. Unstimulated subsets accounted for the mapping of only a minor share of the clones that were alloreactive.

On this clone itself: Its matching antigen is unknown.

Sequenced by immunoSEQ multiplex PCR; TCRdb stores in-frame clones only, minus some. This table holds around 94,000 clones, around 90% found once. The sequenced sample was CD4+ T cells sorted from blood. The receptor was derived from a human donor in good health. The chain combines TRBV25-1 with TRBJ2-7, with no clear D. The CDR3 region is CASSGFYEQYF. The CDR3 DNA reads TGTGCCAGCAGTGGGTTCTACGAGCAGTACTTC.